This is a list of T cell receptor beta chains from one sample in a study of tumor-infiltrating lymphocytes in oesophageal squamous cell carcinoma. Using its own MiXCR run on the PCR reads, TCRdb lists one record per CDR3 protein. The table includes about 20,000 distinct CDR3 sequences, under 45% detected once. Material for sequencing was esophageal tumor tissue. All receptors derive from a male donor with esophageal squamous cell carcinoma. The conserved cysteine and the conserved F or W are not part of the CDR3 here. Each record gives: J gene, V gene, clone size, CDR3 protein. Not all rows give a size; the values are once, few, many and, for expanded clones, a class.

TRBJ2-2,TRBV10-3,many,AIRGTGRPTGELF
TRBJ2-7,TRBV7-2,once,ASSSRGLAVGYEQY
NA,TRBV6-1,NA,ASSEALHLYEQY
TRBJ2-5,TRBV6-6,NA,ASSYGAGSGETQY
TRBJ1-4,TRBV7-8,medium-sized,ASSRTDTTNEKLF
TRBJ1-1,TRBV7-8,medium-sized,ASSLVRGNTEAF
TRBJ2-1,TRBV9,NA,ASSARGGTSGGYNEQF
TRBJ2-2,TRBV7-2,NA,ASSLGGQGSGGELF
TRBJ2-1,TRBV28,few,ASSSTPFSGTYNEQF
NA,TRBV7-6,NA,ASSLTSGSNEQF
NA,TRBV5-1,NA,ASSLTGGTETQY
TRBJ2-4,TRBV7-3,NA,ASSFGSEETLY
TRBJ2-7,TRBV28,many,ASSYGLGAYEQY
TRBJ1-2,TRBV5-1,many,ASSLGGSQRNYGYT
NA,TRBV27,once,ASSLRQGSHEQY
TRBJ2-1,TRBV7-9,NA,ASSSPGTSASNEQF
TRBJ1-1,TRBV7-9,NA,ASSQQGRDTEAF
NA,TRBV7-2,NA,ASSPGSTRGTQY
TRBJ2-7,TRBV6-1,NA,ASGHDYEQY
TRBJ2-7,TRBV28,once,TSSPPSRVGREQY
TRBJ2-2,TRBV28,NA,ASANTGELF
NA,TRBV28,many,ASSLLADTYEQY
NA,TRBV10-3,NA,AISPGSGADNEQF
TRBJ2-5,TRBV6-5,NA,ASTARRGHTDTQY
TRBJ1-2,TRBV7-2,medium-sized,ASSLGQGSYGYT
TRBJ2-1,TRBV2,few,ASSQPGQHNEQF
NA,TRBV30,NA,AWSRGYEQY
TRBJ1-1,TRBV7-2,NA,ASSPSRGSNTEAF
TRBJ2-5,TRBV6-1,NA,ASSGVSQETQY
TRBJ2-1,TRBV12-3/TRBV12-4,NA,ASSSQRGATYNEQF
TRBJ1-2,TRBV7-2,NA,ASSTYRGSYGYT
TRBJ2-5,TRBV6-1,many,ASSQGAGYQETQY
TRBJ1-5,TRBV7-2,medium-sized,ASSVYSNQPQH
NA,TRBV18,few,ASSPRTGDEQY
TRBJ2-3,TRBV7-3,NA,ASSLSPGASTDTQY
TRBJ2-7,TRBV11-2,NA,GSSLERAQEQY
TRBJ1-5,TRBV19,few,ASSIPREGSNQPQH
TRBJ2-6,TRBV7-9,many,ASSPLDSPLH
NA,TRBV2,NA,ASSEQGVQETQY
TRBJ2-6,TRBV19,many,ASNTGPPGANVLT
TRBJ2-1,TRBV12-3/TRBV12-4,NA,ASSTTSGIFNEQF